This paragraph reports one TCR beta chain. The sample belongs to a study of blood T cell repertoires in COVID-19. At the level of the study: Material from acute and convalescent COVID-19 was sourced from the United States, Italy and Spain. T cells, B-cell-depleted T cells, or PBMCs supplied cDNA or gDNA.

Germline V gene sequence: CDR1 LGHNT, CDR2 FRNRAP. V was clipped by 9 bases and J by 2 bases; unmatched bases: 9. This CDR3 contains 16 residues. As processed by the authors: Reference gene primers were amplified, and this amplification served to estimate nucleated cell counts. Clones were read by immunoSEQ multiplex PCR, and TCRdb kept only the in-frame ones, dropping some. That table gives V, J and clone size, and the DNA gave D and trimming. The sample lists nearly 200,000 clones; roughly 86% were seen once. This clonotype was sampled from an older woman with active or convalescent COVID-19. The sample comprised peripheral blood. The chain has TRBV12-5 and TRBJ2-7; 14 bases map to TRBD2. DNA for the CDR3: TGTGCTAGCACCGGGACTAGCGGGAGTTCTGCCTACGAGCAGTACTTC. This codes for CASTGTSGSSAYEQYF.